The 14 T cell receptor beta chains in this list originate from one sample, sequenced in a study of OX40 agonist ivuxolimab in advanced cancers. This table comes from immunoSEQ multiplex PCR, and its TCRdb copy is limited to in-frame clones, with some not included. The repertoire holds tens of thousands of clones, with more than 85% as singletons. Sample: CD4+ or CD8+ T cells sorted from blood, taken in a trial of the OX40 agonist ivuxolimab. These receptors all come from an adult with an advanced solid tumor such as melanoma, head and neck, liver or kidney cancer.

The chain carries TRBV28 and TRBJ1-2; no definite D call. Trimming removed 10 bases from V and 4 bases from J, with 10 bases in between. The CDR3 sequence is 11 residues long. CDR1 and CDR2 (germline): MDHEN, SYDVKM. The CDR3 spells CATTDFYGYTF. The CDR3 DNA sequence: TGTGCCACCACAGACTTCTATGGCTACACCTTC.

As for this clone: At one of its ends the junction is not consistent with the germline gene, which may arise from a read error. The rearrangement uses TRBV7-7 and TRBJ2-5; 7 nucleotides line up with TRBD2. Per the germline V gene, CDR1 is SSHAT and CDR2 is FNYEAQ (reference sequence). The CDR3 sequence is 18 residues long. CDR3 protein: CASSPFPGGGNKQETQYF. The CDR3 DNA is TGTGCTAGCAGCCCGTTTCCGGGGGGAGGTAACAAGCAAGAGACCCAGTACTTC. Drawing the rest from reference TRBV7-7 and TRBJ2-5, the complete variable domain is GAGVSQSPRYKVTKRGQDVTLRCDPISSHATLYWYQQALGQGPEFLTYFNYEAQPDKSGLPSDRFSAERPEGSISTLTIQRTEQRDSAMYRCASSPFPGGGNKQETQYFGPGTRLLVL.

The chain combines TRBV19 with TRBJ2-7, with D perhaps TRBD1 or TRBD2 (5 bases each). Germline V CDR1 and CDR2: LNHDA, SQIVND (reference sequence). Trimming took off 6 bases at V and 2 bases at J, with 17 bases between the two ends. There are 15 residues in the CDR3. The CDR3, as DNA: TGTGCCAGTAGCCTAATTGGGACGCAAACCTACGAGCAGTACTTC. Protein: CASSLIGTQTYEQYF.

The chain is built from TRBV5-1 and TRBJ2-5; 9 nucleotides align to TRBD1. The end of the DNA is better explained by TRBJ2-7, so the J call may be wrong. CDR3 length: 14 amino acids. The germline gives CDR1 SGHRS, CDR2 YFSETQ. The DNA of the CDR3 is TGCGCCAGCAGCTGGGGGACAGGGACCTACGAGCAGTACTTC. This encodes CASSWGTGTYEQYF.

V gene TRBV4-2 combines with J gene TRBJ2-7, with 7 bases identical to TRBD2. J gave up 4 bases and V 4 bases, and 10 bases lay outside the gene matches. Germline CDR1 reads LGHNA; CDR2 reads YNFKEQ. The length of the CDR3 is 15 residues. This CDR3 reads CASSLLPGGSYEQYF. The CDR3, as DNA: TGTGCCAGCAGCCTCTTGCCGGGGGGATCTTACGAGCAGTACTTC.

This chain uses TRBV1 with TRBJ2-7; whether TRBD2, the table's D call, matches the DNA was not checked. TRBV1 is a listed pseudogene. The CDR3 covers 15 residues. The CDR3 sequence: CTSSRGGRPGYEQYF. The CDR3 coding sequence is TGCACCAGCAGCCGGGGAGGGAGACCCGGCTACGAGCAGTACTTC.

The sample holds one count of this clone. The J gene is TRBJ1-1, the V gene TRBV29-1; D not certain. Deletions cut 1 base from V and 5 bases from J, with 2 bases between. This CDR3 has 10 amino acids. CDR1 SQVTM and CDR2 ANQGSEA come from the germline V gene. In DNA form, the CDR3 reads TGCAGCGTTGAAGTAACTGAAGCTTTCTTT. This codes for CSVEVTEAFF.

The J gene is TRBJ2-7, the V gene TRBV27; 9 bases line up with TRBD2. Looked up from germline, CDR1 is MNHEY and CDR2 is SMNVEV (reference sequence). Losses at the gene ends were 3 bases for V and 7 bases for J; bases not matched to a gene: 10. The CDR3 is 15 amino acids. In nucleotides, the CDR3 is TGTGCCAGCAGTTTCCCTGAGCTAGCGGGAAAGGAGCAGTACTTC. This translates into CASSFPELAGKEQYF.

The V gene is TRBV6-5, the J gene TRBJ1-4; D gene unclear. The CDR3 is 12 amino acids. Germline lookup yields CDR1 MNHEY and CDR2 SVGAGI. V dropped 0 bases and J dropped 8 bases, with 4 bases sitting between them. This CDR3 reads CASSYSGEKLFF. As DNA, the CDR3 is TGTGCCAGCAGTTACTCTGGGGAAAAACTGTTTTTT.

This clone was detected only once. This chain joins TRBV19 and TRBJ2-7; maybe TRBD2 (7 bases). The CDR3 is 14 residues long. The V gene's germline CDR1 is LNHDA and CDR2 SQIVND (reference sequence). V gave up 10 bases and J gave up 5 bases, with 21 bases separating them. The CDR3 region has the DNA TGTGCCACCTCAAGGGGGGCTAGCGGCAACGAGCAGTACTTC. It is translated as CATSRGASGNEQYF.

The rearrangement joins TRBV11-2 to TRBJ2-5; tentative D call: TRBD1 (6 bases). Per germline, CDR1 SGHAT and CDR2 FQNNGV. The CDR3 loop spans 14 amino acids. The V gene lost 4 bases and the J gene lost 4 bases, with 13 bases spanning the gap. The CDR3 region has the DNA TGTGCCAGCAGCTACAGGGCTGGGGGAGAGACCCAGTACTTC. Amino acids: CASSYRAGGETQYF. The whole variable domain, filled in from reference TRBV11-2 and TRBJ2-5, reads EAGVAQSPRYKIIEKRQSVAFWCNPISGHATLYWYQQILGQGPKLLIQFQNNGVVDDSQLPKDRFSAERLKGVDSTLKIQPAKLEDSAVYLCASSYRAGGETQYFGPGTRLLVL.

The gene calls are TRBV2 and TRBJ2-1; 9 nucleotides line up with TRBD2. This CDR3 is built from 15 residues. V trimming: 6 bases; J trimming: 2 bases; junction bases outside the gene matches: 5. Germline V gene lookup returns CDR1 SNHLY and CDR2 FYNNEI. The CDR3 here is CASSEAGGAYNEQFF. The CDR3 nucleotides are TGTGCCAGCAGCGAGGCGGGGGGGGCCTACAATGAGCAGTTCTTC.

This rearrangement joins TRBV7-9 to TRBJ2-1; the D call may be TRBD1 or TRBD2 (5 bases each). CDR1 and CDR2 (germline): SEHNR, FQNEAQ (reference sequence). This CDR3 region has 14 residues. V gave up 1 base and J gave up 10 bases, with 14 bases separating them. The CDR3 loop reads CASSLVGPGPEQFF. DNA of the CDR3: TGTGCCAGCAGCTTAGTAGGGCCGGGACCGGAGCAGTTCTTC.

This chain links TRBV9 with TRBJ2-3, with no clear D. This CDR3 region has 15 residues. Germline V gives CDR1 SGDLS, CDR2 YYNGEE. With 0 bases removed from V and 2 bases from J, the gap between germline ends came to 10 bases. The CDR3 nucleotides are TGTGCCAGCAGCGTAGAACGAGCCCACACAGATACGCAGTATTTT. This gives the protein CASSVERAHTDTQYF.